This entry lists 3 T cell receptor beta chains sequenced from one sample in a study of a mutant IDH1 vaccine in newly diagnosed glioma. Time point defined: week 5, during vaccination. Doses comprised 300 ug of mutant IDH1 20-mer peptide each, plus topical imiquimod. Their target antigens are unknown. Method: immunoSEQ multiplex PCR; TCRdb's copy keeps in-frame clones and lacks some. In the table there are 40,000 to 55,000 clones, 78% of which are singletons. The starting material was PBMCs, obtained from a glioma patient whose treatment included an IDH1 peptide vaccine. The source of these receptors is a man aged 50 to 59 with glioma.

V and J are TRBV6-5 and TRBJ2-2; no definite D call. CDR3 length equals 14 residues. The germline V and J ends were trimmed by 4 bases and 1 base, with 7 bases remaining between them. From germline, CDR1 is MNHEY and CDR2 SVGAGI. CDR3 amino acids: CASSFRQNTGELFF. CDR3 coding DNA: TGTGCCAGCAGTTTCAGACAGAACACCGGGGAGCTGTTTTTT.

The chain recombines TRBV5-4 with TRBJ1-1; TRBD1 agrees at 11 bases. CDR1 SGHNT and CDR2 YYREEE come from the germline V gene (reference sequence). This CDR3 is built from 14 residues. V lost 3 bases, J lost 5 bases, and 3 bases stayed unmatched. The CDR3 reads CASSSGTGGTEAFF. The DNA of the CDR3 is TGTGCCAGCAGCTCCGGGACAGGGGGAACTGAAGCTTTCTTT.

The chain carries TRBV20-1 and TRBJ1-5; D is unresolved. The CDR3 totals 11 residues. V shed 3 bases and J shed 7 bases, with 7 bases lying between them. Germline V gene lookup returns CDR1 DFQATT and CDR2 SNEGSKA (reference sequence). The CDR3 region has the DNA TGCAGTGCTAGCGGTGGGCAGCCCCAGCATTTT. This gives the protein CSASGGQPQHF.